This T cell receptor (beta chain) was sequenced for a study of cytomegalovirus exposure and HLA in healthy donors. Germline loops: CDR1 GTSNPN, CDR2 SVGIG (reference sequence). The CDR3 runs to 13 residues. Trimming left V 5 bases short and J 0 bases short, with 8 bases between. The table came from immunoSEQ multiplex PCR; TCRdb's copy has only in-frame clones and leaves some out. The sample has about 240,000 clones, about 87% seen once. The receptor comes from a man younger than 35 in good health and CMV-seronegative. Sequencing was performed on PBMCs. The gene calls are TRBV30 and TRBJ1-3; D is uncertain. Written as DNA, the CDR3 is TGTGCCTGGGACAACCTCTCTGGAAACACCATATATTTT. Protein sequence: CAWDNLSGNTIYF.